This T cell receptor beta chain came from a study of control samples from healthy donors and cancer patients. Germline V lookup: CDR1 SGHTA, CDR2 FQGTGA. The ends were cut back, 2 bases at V and 0 bases at J, with 17 bases in the middle. CDR3 size: 18 residues. Some clones are missing from TCRdb's copy, which holds only in-frame ones; the method was immunoSEQ multiplex PCR. Among 25,000 to 30,000 clones listed, around nine tenths were seen once. The clonotype comes from a woman aged 40 to 55 with lung cancer. Sequencing input: PBMCs. The V call is TRBV7-3, the J call TRBJ2-1, with D perhaps matching TRBD1 (6 bases). The CDR3 DNA reads TGTGCCAGCAGCTTAGGGGGTCACAGGGAATCCTCCTACAATGAGCAGTTCTTC. It specifies CASSLGGHRESSYNEQFF.